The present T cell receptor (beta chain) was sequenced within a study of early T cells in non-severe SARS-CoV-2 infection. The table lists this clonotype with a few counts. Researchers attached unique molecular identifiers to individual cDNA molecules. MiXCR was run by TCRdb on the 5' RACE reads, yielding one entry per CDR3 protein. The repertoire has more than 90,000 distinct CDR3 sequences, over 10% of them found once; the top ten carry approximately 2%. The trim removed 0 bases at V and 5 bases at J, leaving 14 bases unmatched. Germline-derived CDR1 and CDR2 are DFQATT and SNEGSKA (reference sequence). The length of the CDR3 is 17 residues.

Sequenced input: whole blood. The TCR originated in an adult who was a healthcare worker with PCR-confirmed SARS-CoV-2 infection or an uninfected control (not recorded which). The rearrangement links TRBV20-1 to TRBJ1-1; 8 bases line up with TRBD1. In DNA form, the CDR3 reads TGCAGTGCTAGAGATAGCAGGGGGCGGTCCCGGGGGACTGAAGCTTTCTTT. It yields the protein CSARDSRGRSRGTEAFF.